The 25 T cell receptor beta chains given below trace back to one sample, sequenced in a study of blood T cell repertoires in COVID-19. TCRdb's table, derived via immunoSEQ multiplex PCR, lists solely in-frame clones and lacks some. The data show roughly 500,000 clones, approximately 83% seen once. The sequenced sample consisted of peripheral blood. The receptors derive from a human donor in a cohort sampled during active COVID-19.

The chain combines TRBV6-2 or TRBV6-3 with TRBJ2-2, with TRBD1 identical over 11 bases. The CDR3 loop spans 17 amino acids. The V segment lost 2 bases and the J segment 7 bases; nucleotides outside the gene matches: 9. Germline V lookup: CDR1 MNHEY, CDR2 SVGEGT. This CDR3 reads CASSYAGTGGFVGELFF. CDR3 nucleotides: TGTGCCAGCAGTTACGCCGGGACAGGGGGTTTTGTCGGGGAGCTGTTTTTT.

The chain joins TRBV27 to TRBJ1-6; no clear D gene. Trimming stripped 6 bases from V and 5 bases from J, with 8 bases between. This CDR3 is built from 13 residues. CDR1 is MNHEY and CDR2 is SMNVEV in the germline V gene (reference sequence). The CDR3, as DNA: TGTGCCAGCAGGGGCCGTGATAATTCACCCCTCCACTTT. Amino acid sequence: CASRGRDNSPLHF.

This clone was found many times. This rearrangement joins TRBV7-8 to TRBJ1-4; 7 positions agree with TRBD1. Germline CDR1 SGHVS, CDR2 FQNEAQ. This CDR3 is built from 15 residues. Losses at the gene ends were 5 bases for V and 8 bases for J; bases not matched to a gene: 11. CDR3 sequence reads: CASSASRTGMEKLFF. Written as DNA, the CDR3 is TGTGCCAGCAGCGCAAGCCGGACAGGAATGGAAAAACTGTTTTTT. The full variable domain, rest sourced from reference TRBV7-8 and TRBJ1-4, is GAGVSQSPRYKVAKRGQDVALRCDPISGHVSLFWYQQALGQGPEFLTYFQNEAQLDKSGLPSDRFFAERPEGSVSTLKIQRTQQEDSAVYLCASSASRTGMEKLFFGSGTQLSVL.

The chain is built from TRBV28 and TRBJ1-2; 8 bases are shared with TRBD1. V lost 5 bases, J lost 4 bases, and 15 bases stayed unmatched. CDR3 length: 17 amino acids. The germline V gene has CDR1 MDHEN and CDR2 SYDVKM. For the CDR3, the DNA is TGTGCCAGCAGTCCTCAGACAGGGGTCGCGTATCTCTATGGCTACACCTTC. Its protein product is CASSPQTGVAYLYGYTF.

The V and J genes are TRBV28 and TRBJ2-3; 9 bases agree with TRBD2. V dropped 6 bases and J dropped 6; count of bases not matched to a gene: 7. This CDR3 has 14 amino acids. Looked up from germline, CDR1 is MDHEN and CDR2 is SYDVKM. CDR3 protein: CASSESGGRDTQYF. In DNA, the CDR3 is TGTGCCAGCAGCGAGAGCGGGGGGCGGGATACGCAGTATTTT.

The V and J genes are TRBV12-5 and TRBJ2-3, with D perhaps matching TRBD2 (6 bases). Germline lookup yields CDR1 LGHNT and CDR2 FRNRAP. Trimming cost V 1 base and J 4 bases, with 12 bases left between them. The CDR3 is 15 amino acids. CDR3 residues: CASGLEVGSADTQYF. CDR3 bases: TGTGCTAGTGGTTTGGAAGTCGGGAGTGCAGATACGCAGTATTTT.

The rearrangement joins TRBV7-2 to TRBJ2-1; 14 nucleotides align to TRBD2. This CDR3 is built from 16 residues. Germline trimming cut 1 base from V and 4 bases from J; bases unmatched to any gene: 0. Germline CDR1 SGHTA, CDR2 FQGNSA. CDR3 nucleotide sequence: TGTGCCAGCAGCTTAGGACTAGCGGGGGGGTACAATGAGCAGTTCTTC. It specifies CASSLGLAGGYNEQFF.

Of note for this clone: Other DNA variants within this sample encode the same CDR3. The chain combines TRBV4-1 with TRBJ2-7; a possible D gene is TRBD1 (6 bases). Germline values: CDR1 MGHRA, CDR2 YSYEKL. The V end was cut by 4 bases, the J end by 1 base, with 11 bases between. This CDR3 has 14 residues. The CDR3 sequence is CASSRPGQSYEQYF. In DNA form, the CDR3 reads TGCGCCAGCAGCCGCCCCGGACAGTCCTACGAGCAGTACTTC.

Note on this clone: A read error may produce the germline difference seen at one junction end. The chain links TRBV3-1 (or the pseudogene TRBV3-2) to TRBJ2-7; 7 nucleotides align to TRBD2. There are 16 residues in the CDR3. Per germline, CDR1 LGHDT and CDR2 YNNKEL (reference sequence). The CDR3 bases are TGTGCCAGCAGCCTCGGCGGGGCTAGCGGACACTACGAGCGGTACTTC. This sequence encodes CASSLGGASGHYERYF.

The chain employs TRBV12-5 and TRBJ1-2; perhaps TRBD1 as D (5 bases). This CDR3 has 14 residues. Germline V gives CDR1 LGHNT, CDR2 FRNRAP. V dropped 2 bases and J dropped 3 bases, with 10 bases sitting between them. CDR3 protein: CASGLLRVDYGYTF. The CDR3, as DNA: TGTGCTAGTGGTTTGCTCAGGGTCGACTATGGCTACACCTTC. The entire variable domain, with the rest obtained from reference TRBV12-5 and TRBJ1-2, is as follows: DARVTQTPRHKVTEMGQEVTMRCQPILGHNTVFWYRQTMMQGLELLAYFRNRAPLDDSGMPKDRFSAEMPDATLATLKIQPSEPRDSAVYFCASGLLRVDYGYTFGSGTRLTVV.

CDR3 nucleotides: TGCGCCAGCAGCCAAGAATCCGCGGGAGGCTCCAATGAGCAGTTCTTC. This codes for CASSQESAGGSNEQFF. The genes are TRBV4-3 and TRBJ2-1; 8 bases are a match to TRBD2. J was trimmed by 6 bases and V by 0 bases; bases with no gene match: 7. There are 16 residues in the CDR3. CDR1 is LGHNA, CDR2 YSLEER, per germline.

The CDR3 protein is CASSALGEDTEAFF. The CDR3 DNA is TGTGCCAGCAGCGCTTTAGGGGAGGACACTGAAGCTTTCTTT. This rearrangement joins TRBV7-3 to TRBJ1-1; tentative D call: TRBD1 (5 bases). Trimming removed 5 bases at V and 3 bases at J, with 13 bases between. The V gene's germline CDR1 is SGHTA and CDR2 FQGTGA. This CDR3 has 14 residues.

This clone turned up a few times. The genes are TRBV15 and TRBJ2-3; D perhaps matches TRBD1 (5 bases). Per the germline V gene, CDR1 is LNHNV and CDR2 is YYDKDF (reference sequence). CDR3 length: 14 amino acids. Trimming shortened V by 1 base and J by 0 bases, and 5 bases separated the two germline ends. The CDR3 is CATSRGQSTDTQYF. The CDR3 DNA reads TGTGCCACCAGCAGAGGACAGAGCACAGATACGCAGTATTTT.

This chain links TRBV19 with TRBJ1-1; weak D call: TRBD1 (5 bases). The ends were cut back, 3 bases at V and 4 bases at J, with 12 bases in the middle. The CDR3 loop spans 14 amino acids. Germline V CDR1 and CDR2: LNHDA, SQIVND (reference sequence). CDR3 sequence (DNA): TGTGCCAGTAGTATGTCGGGGGATTCCACTGAAGCTTTCTTT. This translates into CASSMSGDSTEAFF.

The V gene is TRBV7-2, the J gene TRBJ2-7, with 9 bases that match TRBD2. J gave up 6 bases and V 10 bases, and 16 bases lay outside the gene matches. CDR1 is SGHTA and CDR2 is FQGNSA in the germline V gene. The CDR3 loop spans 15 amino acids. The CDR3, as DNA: TGTGCCACCCCCGGGACTAGCCTCCTCCCCCTCGAGCAGTACTTC. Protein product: CATPGTSLLPLEQYF. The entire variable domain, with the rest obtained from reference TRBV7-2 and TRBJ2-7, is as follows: GAGVSQSPSNKVTEKGKDVELRCDPISGHTALYWYRQSLGQGLEFLIYFQGNSAPDKSGLPSDRFSAERTGGSVSTLTIQRTQQEDSAVYLCATPGTSLLPLEQYFGPGTRLTVT.

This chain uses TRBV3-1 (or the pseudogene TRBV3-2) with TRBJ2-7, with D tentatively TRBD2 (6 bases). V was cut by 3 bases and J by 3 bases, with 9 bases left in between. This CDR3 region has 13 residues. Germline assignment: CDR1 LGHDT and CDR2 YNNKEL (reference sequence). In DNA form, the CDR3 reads TGTGCCAGCAGCCAGGGGACTTACTACGAGCAGTACTTC. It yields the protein CASSQGTYYEQYF.

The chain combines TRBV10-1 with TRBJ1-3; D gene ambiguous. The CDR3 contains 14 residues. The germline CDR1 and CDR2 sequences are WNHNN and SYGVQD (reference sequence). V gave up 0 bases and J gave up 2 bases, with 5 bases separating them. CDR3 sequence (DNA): TGCGCCAGCAGTGAGTCCGGGACTGGAAACACCATATATTTT. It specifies CASSESGTGNTIYF.

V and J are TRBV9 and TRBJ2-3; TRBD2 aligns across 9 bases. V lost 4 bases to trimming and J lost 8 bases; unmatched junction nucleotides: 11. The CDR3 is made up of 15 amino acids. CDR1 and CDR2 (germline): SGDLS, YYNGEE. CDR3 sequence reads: CASSRAAGGPGTQYF. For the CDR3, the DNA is TGTGCCAGCAGCAGGGCAGCGGGAGGCCCTGGTACGCAGTATTTT.

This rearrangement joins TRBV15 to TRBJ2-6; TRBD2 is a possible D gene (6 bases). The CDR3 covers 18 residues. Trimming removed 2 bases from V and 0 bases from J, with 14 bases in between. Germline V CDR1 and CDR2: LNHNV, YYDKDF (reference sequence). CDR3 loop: CATSRIGGLSSGANVLTF. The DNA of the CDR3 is TGTGCCACCAGCAGAATCGGGGGTCTGAGCTCTGGGGCCAACGTCCTGACTTTC. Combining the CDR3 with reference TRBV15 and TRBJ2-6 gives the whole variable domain DAMVIQNPRYQVTQFGKPVTLSCSQTLNHNVMYWYQQKSSQAPKLLFHYYDKDFNNEADTPDNFQSRRPNTSFCFLDIRSPGLGDTAMYLCATSRIGGLSSGANVLTFGAGSRLTVL.

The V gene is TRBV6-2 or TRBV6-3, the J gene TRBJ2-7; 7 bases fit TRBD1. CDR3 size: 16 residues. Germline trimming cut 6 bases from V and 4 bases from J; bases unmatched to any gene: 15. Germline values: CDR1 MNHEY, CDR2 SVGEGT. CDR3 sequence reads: CASSPGVGGSLYEQYF. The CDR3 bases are TGTGCCAGCAGCCCCGGGGTAGGGGGCAGTTTGTACGAGCAGTACTTC.

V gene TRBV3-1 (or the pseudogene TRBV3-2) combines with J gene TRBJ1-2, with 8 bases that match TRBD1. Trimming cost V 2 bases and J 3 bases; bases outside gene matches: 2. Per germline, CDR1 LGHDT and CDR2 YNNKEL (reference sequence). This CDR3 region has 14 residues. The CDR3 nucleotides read TGTGCCAGCAGCCAATCGGGACAGGACTATGGCTACACCTTC. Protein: CASSQSGQDYGYTF.

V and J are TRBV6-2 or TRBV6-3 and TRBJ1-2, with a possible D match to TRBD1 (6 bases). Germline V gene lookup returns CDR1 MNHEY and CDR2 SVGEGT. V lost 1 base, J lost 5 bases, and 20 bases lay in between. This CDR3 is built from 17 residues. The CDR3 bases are TGTGCCAGCAGTTACTTGCGAGGACGACAGGTCGGGTATGGCTACACCTTC. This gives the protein CASSYLRGRQVGYGYTF.

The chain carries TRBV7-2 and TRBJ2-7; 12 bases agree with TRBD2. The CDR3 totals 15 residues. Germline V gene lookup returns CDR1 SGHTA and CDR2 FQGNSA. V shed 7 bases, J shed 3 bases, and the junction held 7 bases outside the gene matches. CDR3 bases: TGTGCCAGCACGATAGGACTAGCGGGGCTCTACGAGCAGTACTTC. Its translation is CASTIGLAGLYEQYF.

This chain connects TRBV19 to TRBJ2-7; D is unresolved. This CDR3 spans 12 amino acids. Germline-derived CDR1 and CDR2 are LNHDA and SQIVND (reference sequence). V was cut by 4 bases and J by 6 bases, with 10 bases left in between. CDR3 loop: CASSSYSSEQYF. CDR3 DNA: TGTGCCAGTAGTAGCTACAGCTCCGAGCAGTACTTC.

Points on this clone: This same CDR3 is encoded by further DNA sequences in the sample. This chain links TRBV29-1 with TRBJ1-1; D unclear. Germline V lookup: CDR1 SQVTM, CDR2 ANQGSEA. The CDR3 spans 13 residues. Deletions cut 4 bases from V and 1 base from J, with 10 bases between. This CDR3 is CSVGRLPNTEAFF. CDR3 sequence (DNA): TGCAGCGTTGGGAGACTCCCGAACACTGAAGCTTTCTTT.